A selection of T cell receptor beta chains follows, all from one sample in a study of blood T cell repertoires in COVID-19. TCRdb's table, derived via immunoSEQ multiplex PCR, lists solely in-frame clones and lacks some. The data contain around 99,000 clones, roughly 82% of them seen just once; the ten biggest clones take up approximately 7.9%. The sequencing sample was made of peripheral blood. The source is a woman aged 80 or over with active or convalescent COVID-19. CDR3s include the opening cysteine and the closing phenylalanine or tryptophan. Fields, in order: V gene, D gene, clone size, J gene, CDR3 DNA, CDR3 protein. A D gene is named only where the DNA matches it firmly. Clone size, where shown, is once, few, many, or a class for clones that have expanded.

TRBV4-1	NA	few	TRBJ1-5	TGCGCCAGCAGCCAGGGGTTCACGCAGGGGTCTAATCAGCCCCAGCATTTT	CASSQGFTQGSNQPQHF
TRBV7-2	TRBD2	NA	TRBJ2-5	TGTGCCAGCAGCTTAGGCGTTGGGGGAGGGAGTAAAGAGACCCAGTACTTC	CASSLGVGGGSKETQYF
TRBV18	TRBD1	once	TRBJ1-4	TGTGCCAGCTCCGGGACAGGGGCCGGGGCAACTAATGAAAAACTGTTTTTT	CASSGTGAGATNEKLFF
TRBV6-5	TRBD1	NA	TRBJ1-2	TGTGCCAGCAGGGATACAGGGGGGCGAAACTATGGCTACACCTTC	CASRDTGGRNYGYTF
TRBV7-2	NA	NA	TRBJ1-1	TGTGCCAGCAGTAGACAGAGTGGGTTCCCTGAAGCTTTCTTT	CASSRQSGFPEAFF
TRBV5-8	NA	NA	TRBJ2-1	TGTGCCAGCAGCTTGGCCCCTTACAATGAGCAGTTCTTC	CASSLAPYNEQFF
TRBV7-3	TRBD2	NA	TRBJ2-5	TGTGCCAGCATGGTTAGATTTAGGACTAGGCAAGAGACCCAGTACTTC	CASMVRFRTRQETQYF
TRBV14	TRBD2	NA	TRBJ2-1	TGTGCCAGCAGCCAAGATAGGACTAGCGGGAAACAGTTCTTC	CASSQDRTSGKQFF
TRBV5-6	NA	NA	TRBJ2-1	TGTGCCAGCAGCTTGGTGGCGGGATACAATGAGCAGTTCTTC	CASSLVAGYNEQFF
TRBV11-2	NA	NA	TRBJ1-2	TGTGCCAGCAGCCCCGAAGGACAGATTTTGGGCTATGGCTACACCTTC	CASSPEGQILGYGYTF
TRBV6-5	NA	NA	TRBJ2-1	TGTGCCAGCAGTAGGGGACTGGCCCCCAATGAGCAGTTCTTC	CASSRGLAPNEQFF
TRBV28	TRBD1	NA	TRBJ1-2	TGTGCCAGCAGTTTGCTTCAGGGGGATGGCTACACCTTC	CASSLLQGDGYTF
TRBV10-3	NA	few	TRBJ2-1	TGTGCCATCAGTGAGACGTCTTCCGGGGGTGAGCAGTTCTTC	CAISETSSGGEQFF
TRBV24-1	NA	NA	TRBJ2-3	TGTGCCACCAGTGATTTGGGGCAGGTGAGCACAGATACGCAGTATTTT	CATSDLGQVSTDTQYF
TRBV6-5	NA	few	TRBJ1-2	TGTGCCAGCAGCCCCGGACGGTCAGGGCTGGGCTACACCTTC	CASSPGRSGLGYTF
TRBV6-5	TRBD1	NA	TRBJ2-3	TGTGCCAGCAGCAGGGGACAGGGACACACAGATACGCAGTATTTT	CASSRGQGHTDTQYF
TRBV9	TRBD1	few	TRBJ1-2	TGTGCCAGCAGCGTAGGACAGGGGGCGCCTAGGAACTATGGCTACACCTTC	CASSVGQGAPRNYGYTF
TRBV7-9	TRBD1	NA	TRBJ1-1	TGTGCCAGCAGCTCGGACAGGGCTCGGACTGAAGCTTTCTTT	CASSSDRARTEAFF
TRBV28	TRBD2	NA	TRBJ2-3	TGTGCCAGCTGCCGGGCTAGCGGGTCCACAGATACGCAGTATTTT	CASCRASGSTDTQYF
TRBV30	TRBD1	NA	TRBJ1-3	TGTGCCTGGAGGGGACAGGGATTAATCTCTGGAAACACCATATATTTT	CAWRGQGLISGNTIYF
TRBV19	NA	NA	TRBJ2-5	TGTGCCAGTAGTGACAGCGGGTCCGAGACCCAGTACTTC	CASSDSGSETQYF
TRBV6-4	TRBD1	NA	TRBJ1-2	TGTGCCAGCAGTTATACAGGGGGCGGAATCTATGGCTACACCTTC	CASSYTGGGIYGYTF
TRBV5-1	TRBD2	NA	TRBJ2-3	TGCGCCAGCAGCCCGCTGACGACTAGCGGGAGTACAGATACGCAGTATTTT	CASSPLTTSGSTDTQYF
TRBV7-9	NA	NA	TRBJ2-1	TGTGCCAGCAGCTTGGCCAGGCCCTACAATGAGCAGTTCTTC	CASSLARPYNEQFF
TRBV15	NA	NA	TRBJ1-4	TGTGCCACCAGCAGAGACAGGAAAAATGAAAAACTGTTTTTT	CATSRDRKNEKLFF
TRBV7-2	NA	NA	TRBJ1-4	TGTGCCAGCAGCTTAGTCCCCTTGAGGGAAGAAAGTGAAAAACTGTTTTTT	CASSLVPLREESEKLFF
TRBV6-5	TRBD2	NA	TRBJ2-7	TGTGCCAGCAGCGTAGCGGGAGGGCCATACGAGCAGTACTTC	CASSVAGGPYEQYF
TRBV3-1/TRBV3-2	TRBD2	NA	TRBJ2-7	TGTGCCAGCAGAGGACTAGCGGGAAACGAGCAGTACTTC	CASRGLAGNEQYF
TRBV12-3/TRBV12-4	NA	once	TRBJ1-1	TGTGCCAGCAGATTAGACCTAGAAGCTTTCTTT	CASRLDLEAFF
TRBV11-2	TRBD2	NA	TRBJ2-7	TGTGCCAGCACCTCGTTTGGGGGGGGAACTACCTACGAGCAGTACTTC	CASTSFGGGTTYEQYF
TRBV19	NA	many	TRBJ1-1	TGTGCCAGTAGCCAGTTCGACACTGAAGCTTTCTTT	CASSQFDTEAFF
TRBV7-2	TRBD2	NA	TRBJ2-3	TGTGCCAGCAGCTTAGCCCTTCCGGGACTAGCGGGAGGACTTCCCGGCACAGATACGCAGTATTTT	CASSLALPGLAGGLPGTDTQYF
TRBV6-1	NA	NA	TRBJ2-4	TGTGCCAGCAGTGATTCATTAGCCGTACATTCCGACTTC	CASSDSLAVHSDF
TRBV9	NA	NA	TRBJ2-7	TGTGCCAGCAGCGTAGATCCCGTGGCCCAGAGGGAGCAGTACTTC	CASSVDPVAQREQYF
TRBV15	TRBD1	NA	TRBJ2-1	TGTGCCACCAGCAGGGAGACAGGGTATGAGCAGTTCTTC	CATSRETGYEQFF
TRBV19	NA	many	TRBJ1-5	TGTGCCAGTTCCCCTCAGGGGAATCAGCCCCAGCATTTT	CASSPQGNQPQHF
TRBV4-1	NA	few	TRBJ1-4	TGCGCCAGCAGCCCTCAAGCCGGAGCAACTAATGAAAAACTGTTTTTT	CASSPQAGATNEKLFF
TRBV5-1	NA	NA	TRBJ1-1	TGCGCCAGCAGCGGAGAGAACAGGGTCGCTGAAGCTTTCTTT	CASSGENRVAEAFF
TRBV28	TRBD2	NA	TRBJ2-1	TGTGCCAGCAGTCCCCCGACTAGCGGGTCCTACAATGAGCAGTTCTTC	CASSPPTSGSYNEQFF
TRBV9	NA	NA	TRBJ2-3	TGTGCCAGCAGCAGAAACTTAGATACGCAGTATTTT	CASSRNLDTQYF
TRBV18	NA	few	TRBJ1-2	TGTGCCAGCTCACCAGCAGGGGACTATGGCTACACCTTC	CASSPAGDYGYTF
TRBV6-4	NA	NA	TRBJ1-4	TGTGCCAGCAGTGACTCGGGTGAGGTAGAAAAACTGTTTTTT	CASSDSGEVEKLFF
TRBV27	TRBD2	NA	TRBJ2-1	TGTGCCAGCAGTTTATTTGTCGGGAGGGTTTATGAGCAGTTCTTC	CASSLFVGRVYEQFF
TRBV3-1/TRBV3-2	NA	NA	TRBJ2-7	TGTGCCAGCAGCCAAGTAATCAGGACACACGAGCAGTACTTC	CASSQVIRTHEQYF
TRBV9	NA	NA	TRBJ1-5	TGTGCCAGCAGCGTAGACGGTAGCAATCAGCCCCAGCATTTT	CASSVDGSNQPQHF